These 6 T cell receptor beta chains were all obtained from the same sample, sequenced in a study of identical twins. TCRdb used MiXCR to reprocess the 5' RACE reads, holding one entry per CDR3 protein. There are roughly 260,000 distinct CDR3 sequences in the sample; 7.5% occur only once, and roughly 5% lies in the top ten. This sample was shared with a second study, whose subject was yellow fever vaccine responses in identical twins.

The sample consisted of CD8+ T cells sorted from blood. Receptors were obtained from a woman aged 18-29 years in good health.

The CDR3 DNA sequence: TGTGCCAGCAGCCCACAGGGGGCGGAAGAGACCCAGTACTTC. It codes for CASSPQGAEETQYF. This chain uses TRBV7-6 with TRBJ2-5; 9 bases line up with TRBD1. The trim removed 5 bases at V and 3 bases at J, leaving 4 bases unmatched. Germline V gene data show CDR1 as SGHVS and CDR2 as FNYEAQ. The CDR3 covers 14 residues.

This clonotype was seen more than once but under ten times. V is TRBV12-3 or TRBV12-4 and J is TRBJ1-2; 7 bases agree with TRBD1. V shed 2 bases, J shed 8 bases, and the junction held 5 bases outside the gene matches. This CDR3 is built from 13 residues. The CDR3 reads CASSLSQGVGYTF. CDR3 nucleotides: TGTGCCAGCAGTTTAAGTCAGGGGGTAGGCTACACCTTC.

This clonotype was seen only a few times. A read error may account for a junction end that differs from germline. The chain uses TRBV12-3 or TRBV12-4 and TRBJ2-7; weak D call: TRBD2 (6 bases). This CDR3 contains 15 residues. The CDR3 spells CASSFEGLRHSEHYF. In nucleotides, the CDR3 is TGTGCCAGCAGTTTCGAGGGACTCAGGCATAGCGAGCACTACTTC.

This clonotype was detected ten times or more. The genes are TRBV12-3 or TRBV12-4 and TRBJ1-1; TRBD1 aligns across 9 bases. The CDR3 spans 15 residues. Germline trimming cut 1 base from V and 1 base from J; bases unmatched to any gene: 1. CDR3 in amino acids: CASSLEDRGNTEAFF. The CDR3 DNA sequence: TGTGCCAGCAGTTTAGAGGACAGGGGGAACACTGAAGCTTTCTTT.

As regards this clonotype: A much larger clone lies one base from this, so it may be a read error. The CDR3 is CASSNGQGDSTNTQYF. In nucleotides, the CDR3 is TGTGCCAGCAGCAACGGACAGGGGGACTCTACAAATACGCAGTATTTT. This sequence joins TRBV11-2 and TRBJ2-3, with 10 bases that match TRBD1. Looked up from germline, CDR1 is SGHAT and CDR2 is FQNNGV. The CDR3 is 16 amino acids. V dropped 5 bases and J dropped 7; count of bases not matched to a gene: 12.

This clonotype was detected ten times or more. V is TRBV4-1 and J is TRBJ2-7; D ambiguous. Trimming left V 0 bases short and J 4 bases short, with 13 bases between. This CDR3 is built from 15 residues. The V gene's germline CDR1 is MGHRA and CDR2 YSYEKL. The CDR3 loop is CASSQDQVWGYEQYF. The CDR3 DNA reads as TGCGCCAGCAGCCAAGATCAAGTTTGGGGATACGAGCAGTACTTC.